Following are 16 T cell receptor beta chains from one sample sequenced in a study of CD8+ T cells in alopecia areata. Extracted RNA was reverse transcribed, and the resulting cDNA served as sequencing template. Libraries were prepared by immunoSEQ multiplex PCR; TCRdb keeps only in-frame clonotypes and omits some of them. Among 150,000 or so clones listed, over 45% were seen once. Specimen: CD4+ T cells sorted from blood. These receptors were obtained from a human donor with alopecia areata.

This clone was picked up a small number of times. The rearrangement uses TRBV28 and TRBJ1-1; perhaps TRBD1 as D (5 bases). Per germline, CDR1 MDHEN and CDR2 SYDVKM. The CDR3 has 13 amino acids. The germline V and J ends were trimmed by 8 bases and 7 bases, with 17 bases remaining between them. The CDR3 here is CASLNPGRREAFF. CDR3 nucleotide sequence: TGTGCCAGCCTGAATCCGGGACGGCGTGAAGCTTTCTTT.

V usage is TRBV29-1 and J usage is TRBJ2-7; 12 nucleotides match TRBD2. Germline CDR1 SQVTM, CDR2 ANQGSEA. Germline trimming cut 4 bases from V and 4 bases from J; bases unmatched to any gene: 11. CDR3 length equals 16 residues. The CDR3 sequence: CSVVRLAGGPRYEQYF. CDR3 nucleotides: TGCAGCGTTGTTCGGCTAGCGGGAGGGCCAAGGTACGAGCAGTACTTC.

J is TRBJ2-5 and V is TRBV5-1, with TRBD2 matching 7 bases. The CDR3 extends over 15 amino acids. After removal of 3 bases from V and 9 bases from J, the junction contained 14 bases not matched to a gene. CDR1 and CDR2 from the germline V gene are SGHRS and YFSETQ. CDR3 nucleotides: TGCGCCAGCAGCTCCGTCTGGGCGGGAGCCGAGGCCCAGTACTTC. Protein: CASSSVWAGAEAQYF.

This sequence joins TRBV30 and TRBJ2-7, with 7 bases fitting TRBD1. The trim removed 3 bases at V and 2 bases at J, leaving 7 bases unmatched. This CDR3 has 14 amino acids. Germline values: CDR1 GTSNPN, CDR2 SVGIG (reference sequence). The CDR3 spells CAWRLQGSPYEQYF. CDR3 bases: TGTGCCTGGAGACTACAGGGGAGCCCCTACGAGCAGTACTTC.

The genes are TRBV4-2 and TRBJ2-3; 9 bases map to TRBD2. The CDR3 spans 18 residues. Germline V lookup: CDR1 LGHNA, CDR2 YNFKEQ. V was pared by 1 base and J by 0 bases, with 8 bases of the junction left unmatched. This CDR3 is CASSQAPVAGVSTDTQYF. As DNA, the CDR3 is TGTGCCAGCAGCCAAGCTCCGGTAGCGGGAGTTAGCACAGATACGCAGTATTTT.

The CDR3 region is CSAEQGGEQFF. The DNA for the CDR3 is TGCAGTGCTGAACAGGGCGGTGAGCAGTTCTTC. This sequence joins TRBV20-1 and TRBJ2-1; tentatively, D is TRBD1 (6 bases). Deletions cut 5 bases from V and 9 bases from J, with 11 bases between. The CDR3 is 11 amino acids. Germline-derived CDR1 and CDR2 are DFQATT and SNEGSKA (reference sequence).

This clone was seen a handful of times. The chain employs TRBV29-1 and TRBJ2-3, with D perhaps TRBD1 or TRBD2 (5 bases each). Trimming took off 6 bases at V and 0 bases at J, with 13 bases between the two ends. The CDR3 loop spans 14 amino acids. Germline V CDR1 and CDR2: SQVTM, ANQGSEA. CDR3 amino acids: CSVGALASTDTQYF. For the CDR3, the DNA is TGCAGCGTCGGGGCGTTAGCTAGCACAGATACGCAGTATTTT.

The V call is TRBV28, the J call TRBJ2-1; perhaps D is TRBD1 or TRBD2 (7 bases each). The CDR3 is made up of 15 amino acids. Trimming took 7 bases from V and 7 from J, leaving 20 bases between them. From germline, CDR1 is MDHEN and CDR2 SYDVKM. CDR3 residues: CASKGGDSNGNEQFF. For the CDR3, the DNA is TGTGCCAGCAAGGGGGGGGACAGCAACGGTAATGAGCAGTTCTTC.

This clone was counted between two and nine times. The chain joins TRBV29-1 to TRBJ2-2; 7 bases are shared with TRBD1. The junction had 5 bases not matched to a gene; V was cut back by 4 bases and J by 0 bases. Germline V CDR1 and CDR2: SQVTM, ANQGSEA. This CDR3 has 15 residues. This CDR3 reads CSVGAGTANTGELFF. DNA of the CDR3: TGCAGCGTTGGAGCCGGGACAGCGAACACCGGGGAGCTGTTTTTT.

This clone has more than one count but fewer than ten. The chain has TRBV4-1 and TRBJ1-5; 10 bases align to TRBD1. V shed 1 base and J 5 bases; nucleotides not matched to a gene: 2. Germline V gene lookup returns CDR1 MGHRA and CDR2 YSYEKL. The CDR3 has 15 amino acids. The CDR3 region is CASSQGDRGYQPQHF. As DNA, the CDR3 is TGCGCCAGCAGCCAAGGGGACAGGGGTTATCAGCCCCAGCATTTT.

The table lists this clone with a few counts. This chain connects TRBV29-1 to TRBJ2-3, with D uncertain. Deletions cut 5 bases from V and 0 bases from J, with 9 bases between. CDR3 length equals 13 residues. Germline lookup yields CDR1 SQVTM and CDR2 ANQGSEA. The CDR3 spells CSVTLISTDTQYF. The DNA for the CDR3 is TGCAGCGTTACCCTGATTAGCACAGATACGCAGTATTTT.

The chain couples TRBV27 to TRBJ2-7, with 8 bases that match TRBD1. The germline CDR1 and CDR2 sequences are MNHEY and SMNVEV (reference sequence). V trimming: 5 bases; J trimming: 7 bases; junction bases outside the gene matches: 13. CDR3 size: 15 residues. The CDR3 protein is CASSPRTGTGSEQYF. CDR3 DNA sequence: TGTGCCAGCAGTCCGCGTACCGGGACAGGATCGGAGCAGTACTTC.

This clone appeared a single time. The V gene is TRBV15, the J gene TRBJ2-7, with 8 positions matching TRBD2. The CDR3 length is 15 residues. Germline V gene data show CDR1 as LNHNV and CDR2 as YYDKDF (reference sequence). With 1 base clipped from V and 5 bases from J, the junction kept 7 bases outside the gene matches. CDR3 nucleotides: TGTGCCACCAGCAGAGGAGGCGGGGGGTCCCACGAGCAGTACTTC. Translation gives CATSRGGGGSHEQYF.

The chain carries TRBV28 and TRBJ2-7, with TRBD1 identical over 7 bases. V gave up 7 bases and J gave up 2 bases; unmatched junction bases: 11. CDR1 MDHEN and CDR2 SYDVKM come from the germline V gene. This CDR3 has 15 residues. The CDR3 region has the DNA TGTGCCAGCACCACTGCAGCCGGGACAGCCTACGAGCAGTACTTC. Amino acid sequence: CASTTAAGTAYEQYF.

The chain has TRBV29-1 and TRBJ2-3; D is undetermined. V lost 7 bases and J 3 bases, leaving 8 bases between the germline ends. Germline V lookup: CDR1 SQVTM, CDR2 ANQGSEA. This CDR3 comprises 11 residues. The CDR3 coding sequence is TGCAGCGCCTCATTTACAGATACGCAGTATTTT. Its protein is CSASFTDTQYF.

The rearrangement links TRBV7-8 to TRBJ2-7, with a weak D call TRBD1 (6 bases). The CDR3 contains 14 residues. Trimming cost V 5 bases and J 0 bases, with 11 bases left between them. Germline CDR1 SGHVS, CDR2 FQNEAQ. The CDR3 loop reads CASSQRDNSYEQYF. DNA for the CDR3: TGTGCCAGCAGCCAAAGGGACAACTCCTACGAGCAGTACTTC.